One sample yielded the 19 T cell receptor beta chains listed below, sequenced in a study of T cells in Graves' hyperthyroidism and ophthalmopathy. It was RNA transcripts that yielded the amplified TCR beta CDR3 regions. The HTBI set primed first-round TCR CDR3 RT-PCR. A single record per CDR3 protein comes from TCRdb applying MiXCR to the multiplex PCR reads. The repertoire holds fewer than 700,000 distinct CDR3 sequences, with 15% to 20% as singletons. The sequenced material came from blood. All receptors derive from a woman in her 30s with Graves' hyperthyroidism.

In its sample, this clonotype was seen a few times. The chain uses TRBV5-5 and TRBJ2-3; D may correspond to TRBD1 or TRBD2 (7 bases each). V was trimmed by 7 bases and J by 4 bases, leaving 13 bases between them. Germline lookup yields CDR1 SGHKS and CDR2 YYEKEE (reference sequence). The CDR3 sequence is 13 residues long. The CDR3 sequence: CASGTAGPDTQYF. Written as DNA, the CDR3 is TGTGCCAGCGGGACAGCGGGGCCAGATACGCAGTATTTT.

This rearrangement joins TRBV10-3 to TRBJ2-1; 9 positions match TRBD2. J was trimmed by 9 bases and V by 10 bases; bases with no gene match: 4. The CDR3 has 11 amino acids. From germline, CDR1 is ENHRY and CDR2 SYGVKD. CDR3 bases: TGTGCCACGGAGACTAGCGGTGAGCAGTTCTTC. Its translation: CATETSGEQFF.

This clonotype was detected a few times. The gene calls are TRBV6-1 and TRBJ2-2, with 8 bases identical to TRBD2. V shed 5 bases, J shed 2 bases, and the junction held 4 bases outside the gene matches. CDR1 MNHNS and CDR2 SASEGT come from the germline V gene. CDR3 length: 15 amino acids. CDR3 amino acids: CASSWTSKNTGELFF. Here the CDR3 DNA reads TGTGCCAGCAGTTGGACTAGCAAAAACACCGGGGAGCTGTTTTTT.

This clonotype has more than one count but fewer than ten. This rearrangement joins TRBV5-1 to TRBJ2-3; D uncertain. The CDR3 runs to 14 residues. In germline, CDR1 is SGHRS, CDR2 YFSETQ. The V gene lost 5 bases and the J gene lost 7 bases, with 17 bases spanning the gap. The CDR3 protein is CASRLAVDGHTQYF. In nucleotides, the CDR3 is TGCGCCAGCAGGCTCGCCGTGGACGGTCATACGCAGTATTTT.

This clonotype was detected many times. V usage is TRBV28 and J usage is TRBJ1-5; unclear D gene. V was shortened by 5 bases and J by 7 bases, with 15 bases between the two germline ends. Germline V gene sequence: CDR1 MDHEN, CDR2 SYDVKM. This CDR3 region has 14 residues. The CDR3, as DNA: TGTGCCAGCAGTCCTAAAGGGTCAGAACAGCCCCAGCATTTT. This encodes CASSPKGSEQPQHF.

This chain connects TRBV7-9 to TRBJ2-7; the D gene could be TRBD1 or TRBD2 (6 bases each). Germline CDR1 SEHNR, CDR2 FQNEAQ (reference sequence). Trimming removed 5 bases from V and 2 bases from J, with 19 bases in between. CDR3 size: 16 residues. CDR3 DNA sequence: TGTGCCAGCAGCGCGGGAACAGGGTTCTCTCCCTACGAGCAGTACTTC. Translating it yields CASSAGTGFSPYEQYF.

The V call is TRBV7-9, the J call TRBJ2-2; 10 nucleotides agree with TRBD1. The CDR3 sequence is 16 residues long. From germline, CDR1 is SEHNR and CDR2 FQNEAQ (reference sequence). The ends lost 5 bases at V and 0 bases at J; junction bases unmatched: 3. CDR3 residues: CASSKGQGANTGELFF. Written as DNA, the CDR3 is TGTGCCAGCAGCAAAGGACAGGGGGCGAACACCGGGGAGCTGTTTTTT.

Many counts were recorded for this clonotype. This chain joins TRBV5-1 and TRBJ1-4; D is ambiguous. Trimming left V 1 base short and J 6 bases short, with 10 bases between. Germline CDR1 and CDR2: SGHRS and YFSETQ. The CDR3 sequence is 14 residues long. CDR3 sequence reads: CASSLTVKHEKLFF. The CDR3 region has the DNA TGCGCCAGCAGCTTGACAGTTAAGCATGAAAAACTGTTTTTT.

This clonotype was seen at least ten times. The gene calls are TRBV10-3 and TRBJ2-5, with D tentatively TRBD2 (5 bases). Germline V CDR1 and CDR2: ENHRY, SYGVKD. V was shortened by 10 bases and J by 5 bases, with 17 bases between the two germline ends. The CDR3 consists of 13 residues. The CDR3 sequence is CATTGSPAETQYF. For the CDR3, the DNA is TGTGCCACCACGGGGTCGCCGGCGGAGACCCAGTACTTC.

This clonotype has just a few counts. The CDR3 spells CASSLTGLDTGELFF. In DNA, the CDR3 is TGTGCCAGCAGCCTAACAGGGTTGGACACCGGGGAGCTGTTTTTT. V gene TRBV7-9 combines with J gene TRBJ2-2; tentatively, D is TRBD1 (6 bases). CDR1 is SEHNR, CDR2 FQNEAQ, per germline (reference sequence). This CDR3 region has 15 residues. V lost 5 bases, J lost 3 bases, and 13 bases lay in between.

This clonotype occurred many times. The rearrangement joins TRBV20-1 to TRBJ1-1, with 7 nucleotides matching TRBD1. Germline V CDR1 and CDR2: DFQATT, SNEGSKA (reference sequence). CDR3 length: 15 residues. With 4 bases clipped from V and 1 base from J, the junction kept 9 bases outside the gene matches. The chain's CDR3 is CSAKPAGGRNTEAFF. The CDR3 coding sequence is TGCAGTGCTAAACCCGCAGGGGGAAGGAACACTGAAGCTTTCTTT.

A few counts support this clonotype. A single base separates this from a much larger clone, so it may be a read error. The CDR3 ends on some other residue instead of the conserved phenylalanine or tryptophan, so this is likely a read error. The J gene is TRBJ1-1, the V gene TRBV12-3 or TRBV12-4; 7 nucleotides line up with TRBD1. The length of the CDR3 is 15 residues. V shed 4 bases, J shed 0 bases, and the junction held 5 bases outside the gene matches. Here the CDR3 reads CASSSGTVLNTEAFL. The CDR3 region has the DNA TGTGCCAGCAGTTCCGGGACAGTCTTGAACACTGAAGCTTTCCTT.

The CDR3 reads CASSLMANQAYEQYF. In DNA, the CDR3 is TGTGCCAGCAGCTTAATGGCAAATCAGGCCTACGAGCAGTACTTC. The V gene is TRBV7-2, the J gene TRBJ2-7; D not certain. The CDR3 runs 15 residues. CDR1 is SGHTA and CDR2 is FQGNSA in the germline V gene. The V gene lost 2 bases and the J gene lost 2 bases, with 13 bases spanning the gap.

This clonotype was found a few times. The DNA for the CDR3 is TGTGCCAGTAGTATTCGGGACAGGGGGGAGAATGGCTACACCTTC. Its protein product is CASSIRDRGENGYTF. The chain links TRBV19 to TRBJ1-2, with 11 bases identical to TRBD1. The CDR3 is 15 amino acids. The V segment lost 3 bases and the J segment 6 bases; nucleotides outside the gene matches: 6. CDR1 is LNHDA and CDR2 is SQIVND in the germline V gene (reference sequence).

The V call is TRBV29-1, the J call TRBJ2-1, with D hard to call. Germline CDR1 SQVTM, CDR2 ANQGSEA. The CDR3 has 17 residues. The V end lost 3 bases, the J end lost 0 bases, and 18 bases lay between the germline ends. Here the CDR3 reads CSVEERNRRTSYNEQFF. CDR3 bases: TGCAGCGTTGAGGAAAGAAATCGGCGGACCTCCTACAATGAGCAGTTCTTC.

This clonotype occurred many times. The chain joins TRBV27 to TRBJ1-1, with no clear D. The length of the CDR3 is 13 residues. V was shortened by 5 bases and J by 0 bases, with 7 bases between the two germline ends. Looked up from germline, CDR1 is MNHEY and CDR2 is SMNVEV (reference sequence). CDR3 in DNA: TGTGCCAGCAGTCTACGGATGAACACTGAAGCTTTCTTT. It specifies CASSLRMNTEAFF.

This clonotype came up a few times. This chain uses TRBV19 with TRBJ2-1; the match to TRBD2 covers 12 bases. The CDR3 runs to 14 residues. Germline-derived CDR1 and CDR2 are LNHDA and SQIVND (reference sequence). Trimming removed 8 bases from V and 2 bases from J; junction bases left unmatched: 1. The CDR3 DNA is TGTGCCAGTCTAGCGGGAGGGCCCTACAATGAGCAGTTCTTC. Translated: CASLAGGPYNEQFF.

This clonotype occurred many times. The junction and the germline gene differ at one end; a read error may be behind it. The chain combines TRBV2 with TRBJ2-1; a possible D gene is TRBD1 (5 bases). Germline loops: CDR1 SNHLY, CDR2 FYNNEI. This CDR3 comprises 11 residues. CDR3 coding DNA: TGTGCCCGCAGGGTATACAATGAGCAGTTCTTC. It yields the protein CARRVYNEQFF.

This clonotype was picked up many times. This rearrangement joins TRBV11-2 to TRBJ2-5; D ambiguous. CDR1 and CDR2 (germline): SGHAT, FQNNGV. V lost 3 bases and J 0 bases, leaving 11 bases between the germline ends. The CDR3 covers 15 residues. The CDR3 spells CASSLLGTYQETQYF. The CDR3 DNA sequence: TGTGCCAGCAGCTTGCTGGGCACGTACCAAGAGACCCAGTACTTC. Drawing the rest from reference TRBV11-2 and TRBJ2-5, the complete variable domain is EAGVAQSPRYKIIEKRQSVAFWCNPISGHATLYWYQQILGQGPKLLIQFQNNGVVDDSQLPKDRFSAERLKGVDSTLKIQPAKLEDSAVYLCASSLLGTYQETQYFGPGTRLLVL.